Below are 9 T cell receptor beta chains sequenced from a single sample in a study of CD8+ T cells in alopecia areata. Sorting of pooled cutaneous lymph node cells used CD4, CD8alpha, NKG2D, NKG2ACE and other markers. Extracted from the samples, RNA was reverse transcribed into cDNA to serve as the sequencing template. Using immunoSEQ multiplex PCR, the repertoire was profiled, and TCRdb retains in-frame clones only, with some absent. This sample carries roughly 260,000 clones and no singletons, and 1.2% goes to the top ten. Sequenced input: CD4+ T cells sorted from a lymph node. The receptors shown here come from a C3H/HeJ mouse with alopecia areata. MHC haplotype of the strain: H2-k.

This clone was seen only a few times. Germline and genes here are mouse. With the read ending 4 residues before the CDR3 end, the germline J gene is used to fill in that end. The V gene is TRBV5, the J gene TRBJ2-5; 11 bases are a match to TRBD2. There are 14 residues in the CDR3. Germline CDR1 is LGHNA and CDR2 is YNLKQL (reference sequence). The part of the CDR3 DNA that was read is TGTGCCAGCAGCCGGGACTGGGGGTTGGAC. Amino acid sequence: CASSRDWGLD. The CDR3 as a whole reads CASSRDWGLDTQYF.

This clone has only a few counts. The genes and germline here are from mouse. The CDR3 end lies 4 residues beyond the end of the read and is filled in from the germline J gene. Other DNA variants within this sample encode the same CDR3. The chain combines TRBV19 with TRBJ2-5, with 11 bases that match TRBD2. Germline lookup yields CDR1 FNHDT and CDR2 SITEND (reference sequence). This CDR3 spans 14 amino acids. Here the CDR3 reads CASSRDWGKDTQYF. Partial CDR3 DNA: TGTGCCAGCAGCAGGGACTGGGGGAAAGAC.

This clone occurred a few times. Genes and germline come from the mouse. The read ends 4 residues early relative to the CDR3; the germline J gene fills the gap. The rearrangement uses TRBV17 and TRBJ2-3, with 8 nucleotides matching TRBD1. This CDR3 is 16 amino acids long. The ends lost 0 bases at V and 2 bases at J; junction bases unmatched: 4. CDR1 is MNHDT and CDR2 is YYDKIL in the germline V gene. The CDR3: CASSRDRGRDAETLYF. CDR3 bases read: TGTGCTAGCAGTAGAGACAGGGGGCGAGATGCAGAA.

As concerns this clone: Mouse names are used for the genes. The read halts 4 residues ahead of the CDR3 end, with the missing end drawn from the germline J gene. This rearrangement joins TRBV19 to TRBJ2-2, with 10 bases matching TRBD2. The CDR3 consists of 16 residues. With V trimmed by 2 bases and J by 1 base, 2 bases remained unmatched. CDR1 and CDR2 (germline): FNHDT, SITEND (reference sequence). The sequenced CDR3 bases are TGTGCCAGCAGTATCACTGGGGGGGGAAACACCGGG. The encoded protein is CASSITGGGNTG. The full CDR3 sequence reads CASSITGGGNTGQLYF.

This clone was seen more than once but under ten times. A read error may explain this, as a much larger clone is one base away. Here the gene names and germline are mouse. The read ends 4 residues before the CDR3 terminus; that terminus is restored from the germline J gene. This specimen includes other DNA sequences encoding the same CDR3. The chain recombines TRBV13-1 with TRBJ2-1; 10 nucleotides match TRBD2. There are 15 residues in the CDR3. The V gene's germline CDR1 is NSHNY and CDR2 SYGAGN. The V gene end was trimmed by 5 bases and the J gene end by 1 base; junction bases not matched to a gene: 3. Incomplete CDR3 DNA: TGTGCCAGCAGCCCGGACTGGGGGAACTATGCT. This translates into CASSPDWGNYA. The full CDR3 protein is CASSPDWGNYAEQFF.

Turning to this clone: Gene names and germline refer to mouse. Read coverage stops 4 residues before the CDR3 terminus; the germline J gene supplies the remainder. The chain carries TRBV1 and TRBJ2-3, with TRBD2 matching over 8 bases. The CDR3 covers 15 residues. Looked up from germline, CDR1 is NSQYPW and CDR2 is LRSPGD (reference sequence). V dropped 0 bases and J dropped 4; count of bases not matched to a gene: 3. The CDR3 reads CTCSAENWGTETLYF. The DNA read from the CDR3 is TGCACCTGCAGTGCAGAAAACTGGGGGACAGAA.

A word on this clone: Genes and germline come from the mouse. The read halts 4 residues ahead of the CDR3 end, with the missing end drawn from the germline J gene. The J gene is TRBJ1-2, the V gene TRBV13-3; 8 bases are a match to TRBD1. This CDR3 contains 13 residues. The V segment lost 4 bases and the J segment 4 bases; nucleotides outside the gene matches: 3. Germline V lookup: CDR1 NNHDY, CDR2 SYVADS. The sequenced part of the CDR3 DNA is TGTGCCAGCAGTCCAGGGGGCGCCTCC. As protein: CASSPGGAS. The entire CDR3 protein reads CASSPGGASDYTF.

As regards this clone: Germline and genes: mouse. The missing CDR3 end, 4 residues past where the read stops, is filled in from the germline J gene. The rearrangement links TRBV13-1 to TRBJ2-5, with 7 bases lining up with TRBD1. CDR3 length: 15 residues. Germline CDR1 NSHNY, CDR2 SYGAGN. V lost 3 bases, J lost 0 bases, and 4 bases stayed unmatched. CDR3 DNA (partial): TGTGCCAGCAGTGGGGGGACAGCTAACCAAGAC. Translation gives CASSGGTANQD. The full CDR3 sequence reads CASSGGTANQDTQYF.

This clone has a handful of counts. Gene names are the mouse ones. The missing CDR3 end, 4 residues past where the read stops, is filled in from the germline J gene. Additional DNA sequences in this sample encode the identical CDR3. The chain is built from TRBV31 and TRBJ2-3; 8 bases agree with TRBD2. The CDR3 is 15 residues long. Germline V gene data show CDR1 as GKSSPN and CDR2 as SITVG. With 3 bases clipped from V and 0 bases from J, the junction kept 5 bases outside the gene matches. The DNA read from the CDR3 is TGTGCCTGGAGCCGTGGGGGGGGTAGTGCAGAA. This translates into CAWSRGGGSAE. The complete CDR3 protein is CAWSRGGGSAETLYF.